This T cell receptor (beta chain) was retrieved from a study of T cells in Graves' hyperthyroidism and ophthalmopathy. About the study: Blood from the periphery was taken at initial diagnosis, before any treatment. Study-wide findings and caveats: A 13 V-J model separated ophthalmopathy from stable hyperthyroidism. In blood, most of the thyroid clonotypes expanded above 0.001 were also present.

The CDR3 runs 13 residues. Germline CDR1 reads GTSNPN; CDR2 reads SVGIG (reference sequence). Trimming removed 3 bases from V and 1 base from J, with 9 bases in between. Using RNA transcripts as the source, TCR beta CDR3 regions were amplified. HTBI primers were employed in a first-round RT-PCR of the TCR CDR3. TCRdb itself ran the multiplex PCR reads through MiXCR, one entry per CDR3 protein. The sample includes fewer than 350,000 distinct CDR3 sequences, 15% to 20% of them seen just once. A remark on this clonotype: What it recognizes is unknown.

This receptor was identified in a woman between 40 and 55 years old with Graves' ophthalmopathy. The chain combines TRBV30 with TRBJ1-1; D is undetermined. Sequenced material: blood. This chain's CDR3 is CAWSQYWNTEAFF. The CDR3 nucleotides read TGTGCCTGGAGCCAGTATTGGAACACTGAAGCTTTCTTT.